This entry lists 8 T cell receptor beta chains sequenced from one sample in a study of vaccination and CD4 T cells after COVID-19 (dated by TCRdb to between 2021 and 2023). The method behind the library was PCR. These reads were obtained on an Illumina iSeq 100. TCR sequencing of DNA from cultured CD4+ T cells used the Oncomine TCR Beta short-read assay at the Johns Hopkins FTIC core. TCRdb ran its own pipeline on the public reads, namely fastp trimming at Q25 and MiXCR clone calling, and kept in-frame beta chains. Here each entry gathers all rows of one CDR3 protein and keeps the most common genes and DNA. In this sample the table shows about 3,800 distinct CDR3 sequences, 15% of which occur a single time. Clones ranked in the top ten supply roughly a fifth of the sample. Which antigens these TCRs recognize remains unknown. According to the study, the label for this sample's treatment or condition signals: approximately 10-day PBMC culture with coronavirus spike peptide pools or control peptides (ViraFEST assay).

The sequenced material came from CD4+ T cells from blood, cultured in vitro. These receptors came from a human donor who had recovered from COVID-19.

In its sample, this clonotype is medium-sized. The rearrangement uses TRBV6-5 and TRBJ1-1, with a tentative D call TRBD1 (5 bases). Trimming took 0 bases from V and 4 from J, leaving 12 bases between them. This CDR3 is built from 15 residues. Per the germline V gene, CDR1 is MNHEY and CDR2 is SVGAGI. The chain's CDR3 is CASSYSGVGSTEAFF. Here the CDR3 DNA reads TGTGCCAGCAGTTACTCGGGGGTAGGGAGCACTGAAGCTTTCTTT.

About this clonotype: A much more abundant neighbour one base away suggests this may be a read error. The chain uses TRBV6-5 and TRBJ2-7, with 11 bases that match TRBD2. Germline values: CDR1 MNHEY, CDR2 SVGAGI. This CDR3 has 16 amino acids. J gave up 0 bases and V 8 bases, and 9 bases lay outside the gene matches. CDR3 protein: CASGSFGTSGSYEQYF. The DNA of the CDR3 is TGTGCCAGCGGTTCATTCGGGACTAGCGGCTCCTACGAGCAGTACTTC.

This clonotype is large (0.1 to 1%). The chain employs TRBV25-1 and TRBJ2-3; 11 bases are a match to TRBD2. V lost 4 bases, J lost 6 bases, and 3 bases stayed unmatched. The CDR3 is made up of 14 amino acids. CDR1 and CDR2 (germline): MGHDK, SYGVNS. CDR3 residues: CASSGTSGLDTQYF. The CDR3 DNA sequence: TGTGCCAGCAGTGGGACTAGCGGGCTGGATACGCAGTATTTT.

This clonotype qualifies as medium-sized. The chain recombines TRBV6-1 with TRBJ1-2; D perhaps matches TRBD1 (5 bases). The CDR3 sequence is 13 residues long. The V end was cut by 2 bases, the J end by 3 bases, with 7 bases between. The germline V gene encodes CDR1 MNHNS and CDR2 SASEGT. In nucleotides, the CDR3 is TGTGCCAGCAGTGAAATGGGACACTATGGCTACACCTTC. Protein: CASSEMGHYGYTF.

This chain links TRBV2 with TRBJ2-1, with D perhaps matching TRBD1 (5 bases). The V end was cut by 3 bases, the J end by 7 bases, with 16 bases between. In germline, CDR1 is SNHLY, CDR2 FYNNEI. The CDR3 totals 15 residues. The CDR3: CASSDRAVSGNEQFF. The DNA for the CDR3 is TGTGCCAGCAGTGACAGGGCAGTTAGTGGGAATGAGCAGTTCTTC.

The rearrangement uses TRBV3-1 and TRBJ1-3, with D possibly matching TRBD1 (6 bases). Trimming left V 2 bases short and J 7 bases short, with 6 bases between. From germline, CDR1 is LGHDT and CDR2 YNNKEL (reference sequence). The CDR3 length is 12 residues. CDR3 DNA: TGTGCCAGCAGCCAACAGGGGAACACCATATATTTT. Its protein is CASSQQGNTIYF.

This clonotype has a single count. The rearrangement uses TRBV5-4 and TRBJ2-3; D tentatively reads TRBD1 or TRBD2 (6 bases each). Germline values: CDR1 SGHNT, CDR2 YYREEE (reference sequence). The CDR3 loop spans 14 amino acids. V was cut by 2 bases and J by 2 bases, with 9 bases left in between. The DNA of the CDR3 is TGTGCCAGCAGCTTTGGGGGGCTCACAGATACGCAGTATTTT. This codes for CASSFGGLTDTQYF.

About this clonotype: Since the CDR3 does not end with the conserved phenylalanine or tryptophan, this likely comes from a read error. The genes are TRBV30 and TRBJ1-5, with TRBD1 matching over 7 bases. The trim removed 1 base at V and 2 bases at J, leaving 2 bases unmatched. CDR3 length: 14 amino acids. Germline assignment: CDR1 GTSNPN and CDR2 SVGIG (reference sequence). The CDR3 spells CAWSGTGGNQPQHS. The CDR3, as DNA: TGTGCCTGGAGTGGGACAGGAGGCAATCAGCCCCAGCATTCT.